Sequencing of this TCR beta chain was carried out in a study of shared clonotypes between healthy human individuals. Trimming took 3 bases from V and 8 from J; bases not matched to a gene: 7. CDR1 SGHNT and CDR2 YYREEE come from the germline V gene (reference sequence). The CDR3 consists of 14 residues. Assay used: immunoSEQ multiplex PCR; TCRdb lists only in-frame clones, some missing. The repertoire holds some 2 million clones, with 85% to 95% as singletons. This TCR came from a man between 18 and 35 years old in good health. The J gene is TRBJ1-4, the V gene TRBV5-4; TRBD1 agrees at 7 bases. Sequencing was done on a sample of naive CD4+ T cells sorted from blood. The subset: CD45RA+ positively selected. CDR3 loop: CASSSPKTGEKLFF. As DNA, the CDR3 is TGTGCCAGCAGCTCGCCTAAGACAGGGGAAAAACTGTTTTTT.